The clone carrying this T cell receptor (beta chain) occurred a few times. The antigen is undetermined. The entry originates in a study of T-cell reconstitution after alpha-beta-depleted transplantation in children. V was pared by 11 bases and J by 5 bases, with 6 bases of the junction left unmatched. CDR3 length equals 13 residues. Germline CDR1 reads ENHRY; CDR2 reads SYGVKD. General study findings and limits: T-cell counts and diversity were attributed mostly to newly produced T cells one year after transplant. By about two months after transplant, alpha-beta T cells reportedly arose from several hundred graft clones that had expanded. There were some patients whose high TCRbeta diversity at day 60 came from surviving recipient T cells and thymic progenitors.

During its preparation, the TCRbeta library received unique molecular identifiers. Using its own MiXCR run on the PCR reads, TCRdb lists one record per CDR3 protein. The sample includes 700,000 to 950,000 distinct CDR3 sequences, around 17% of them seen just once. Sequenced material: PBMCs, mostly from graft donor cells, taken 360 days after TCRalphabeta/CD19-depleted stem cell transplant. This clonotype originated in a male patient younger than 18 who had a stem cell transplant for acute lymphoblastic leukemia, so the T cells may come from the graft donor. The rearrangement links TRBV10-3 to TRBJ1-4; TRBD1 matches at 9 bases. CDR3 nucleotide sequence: TGTGCCTCTCGGGACAGGGAAAATGAAAAACTGTTTTTT. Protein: CASRDRENEKLFF.